Shown below are 21 T cell receptor beta chains from a single sample sequenced in a study of T-cell memory formation after mild COVID-19. TCRdb processed the 5' RACE reads anew with MiXCR; each CDR3 protein has one entry. This table holds about 270,000 distinct CDR3 sequences, around 15% found once. Material: PBMCs or a T cell subset sorted from them (not recorded which). Receptors were obtained from a man in his late teens or twenties who had mild COVID-19 (a few samples of this study predate the infection). Cell type and time point are not known.

The V and J genes are TRBV12-3 or TRBV12-4 and TRBJ1-1; D is perhaps TRBD1 (6 bases). This CDR3 has 15 amino acids. Trimming removed 5 bases from V and 4 bases from J, with 17 bases in between. CDR3 protein: CASSPRGGGGTEAFF. CDR3 nucleotide sequence: TGTGCCAGCAGTCCCCGTGGTGGAGGGGGCACTGAAGCTTTCTTT.

The chain employs TRBV20-1 and TRBJ2-3, with 7 nucleotides matching TRBD1. V shed 5 bases and J 5 bases; nucleotides not matched to a gene: 10. CDR3 length: 14 residues. CDR1 and CDR2 (germline): DFQATT, SNEGSKA (reference sequence). The CDR3 sequence: CSAHRDSPGDTQYF. In nucleotides, the CDR3 is TGCAGTGCTCACCGGGACAGTCCAGGAGATACGCAGTATTTT.

The table lists this clonotype with many counts. The chain couples TRBV4-2 to TRBJ2-2; 8 nucleotides agree with TRBD2. Germline assignment: CDR1 LGHNA and CDR2 YNFKEQ. Trimming at V came to 7 bases and at J to 5 bases, leaving 9 bases not matched to a gene. This CDR3 region has 15 residues. The CDR3 nucleotides are TGTGCCAGCAATACGGAGACTAGCGAAACCGGGGAGCTGTTTTTT. It translates to CASNTETSETGELFF.

As for this clonotype: This may be a read error, as it is one base from a much larger clone. The chain is built from TRBV11-2 and TRBJ2-5; D is uncertain. Trimming took 3 bases from V and 9 from J, leaving 14 bases between them. The CDR3 sequence is 13 residues long. Per the germline V gene, CDR1 is SGHAT and CDR2 is FQNNGV. The DNA of the CDR3 is TGTGCCAGCAGCTTGAGTCAGGTGGAGTCCCAGTACTTC. It specifies CASSLSQVESQYF.

Only a few counts were recorded for this clonotype. The chain employs TRBV5-1 and TRBJ2-2; the D is unclear. The CDR3 spans 14 residues. CDR1 and CDR2 from the germline V gene are SGHRS and YFSETQ. Trimming removed 4 bases from V and 5 bases from J, with 12 bases in between. CDR3 protein: CASSPMTITGELFF. The CDR3 nucleotides are TGCGCCAGCAGCCCGATGACGATTACCGGGGAGCTGTTTTTT.

This chain connects TRBV5-1 to TRBJ1-1; 8 positions agree with TRBD1. This CDR3 comprises 16 residues. In germline, CDR1 is SGHRS, CDR2 YFSETQ. V lost 4 bases, J lost 1 base, and 9 bases stayed unmatched. The CDR3 here is CASSGLGTGKNTEAFF. The CDR3 DNA is TGCGCCAGCAGCGGACTAGGGACAGGCAAGAACACTGAAGCTTTCTTT.

V usage is TRBV6-5 and J usage is TRBJ1-1; perhaps TRBD1 as D (6 bases). V lost 5 bases and J lost 4, with 14 bases in between. The CDR3 has 14 amino acids. Germline lookup yields CDR1 MNHEY and CDR2 SVGAGI. The CDR3 loop is CASSGQGRSTEAFF. DNA of the CDR3: TGTGCCAGCAGTGGCCAGGGGCGTAGCACTGAAGCTTTCTTT.

This clonotype was counted only a few times. The rearrangement joins TRBV12-3 or TRBV12-4 to TRBJ1-4, with unresolved D. The CDR3 is 15 amino acids. Trimming stripped 6 bases from V and 4 bases from J, with 15 bases between. CDR3 coding DNA: TGTGCCAGCAGCCCCAACTTCAACAGTAATGAAAAACTGTTTTTT. This translates into CASSPNFNSNEKLFF.

The V call is TRBV2, the J call TRBJ2-6; D remains unclear. The CDR3 loop spans 13 amino acids. From germline, CDR1 is SNHLY and CDR2 FYNNEI. Trimming cost V 9 bases and J 2 bases, with 8 bases left between them. CDR3 region: CASGIPGANVLTF. For the CDR3, the DNA is TGTGCCAGTGGGATACCTGGGGCCAACGTCCTGACTTTC.

The chain joins TRBV9 to TRBJ1-1, with a tentative D call TRBD1 (5 bases). The CDR3 is 16 amino acids. Trimming cost V 0 bases and J 1 base, with 13 bases left between them. Germline values: CDR1 SGDLS, CDR2 YYNGEE. This chain's CDR3 is CASSVGPGQANTEAFF. DNA for the CDR3: TGTGCCAGCAGCGTAGGGCCGGGGCAGGCGAACACTGAAGCTTTCTTT. Drawing the rest from reference TRBV9 and TRBJ1-1, the complete variable domain is DSGVTQTPKHLITATGQRVTLRCSPRSGDLSVYWYQQSLDQGLQFLIQYYNGEERAKGNILERFSAQQFPDLHSELNLSSLELGDSALYFCASSVGPGQANTEAFFGQGTRLTVV.

The rearrangement links TRBV6-2 or TRBV6-3 to TRBJ1-5, with D maybe TRBD1 (6 bases). V lost 5 bases to trimming and J lost 4 bases, with 15 bases between them. The CDR3 consists of 15 residues. The V gene's germline CDR1 is MNHEY and CDR2 SVGEGT. CDR3 amino acids: CASSGPTGTNQPQHF. CDR3 coding DNA: TGTGCCAGCAGTGGACCGACAGGCACTAATCAGCCCCAGCATTTT.

In its sample, this clonotype was seen a few times. CDR3 sequence reads: CSASFPPGGYGEQFF. The CDR3 coding sequence is TGCAGTGCCAGCTTCCCGCCAGGGGGCTATGGTGAGCAGTTCTTC. The rearrangement uses TRBV20-1 and TRBJ2-1, with 8 nucleotides matching TRBD1. With 6 bases clipped from V and 9 bases from J, the junction kept 16 bases outside the gene matches. Germline lookup yields CDR1 DFQATT and CDR2 SNEGSKA (reference sequence). The CDR3 runs 15 residues.

In its sample, this clonotype was seen many times. The CDR3 sequence is CASSYETSLTRETQYF. CDR3 coding DNA: TGCGCCAGCAGCTATGAGACTAGCCTAACGCGGGAGACCCAGTACTTC. The rearrangement joins TRBV5-1 to TRBJ2-5, with 7 bases that match TRBD2. CDR3 length equals 16 residues. Germline V gene data show CDR1 as SGHRS and CDR2 as YFSETQ. With V trimmed by 3 bases and J by 5 bases, 13 bases remained unmatched.

The table lists this clonotype with many counts. The chain links TRBV5-1 to TRBJ1-2; TRBD1 agrees at 7 bases. The germline CDR1 and CDR2 sequences are SGHRS and YFSETQ. V lost 4 bases to trimming and J lost 3 bases; unmatched junction nucleotides: 6. The CDR3 contains 14 residues. In DNA form, the CDR3 reads TGCGCCAGCAGCCCATCAGGGGGGGACTATGGCTACACCTTC. Translated, it gives CASSPSGGDYGYTF.

CDR3 nucleotide sequence: TGTGCCTGGAGTGCCGGGGGGACGGGATATTATTACGAGCAGTACTTC. This translates into CAWSAGGTGYYYEQYF. The chain uses TRBV30 and TRBJ2-7, with 7 bases lining up with TRBD2. Germline V gene lookup returns CDR1 GTSNPN and CDR2 SVGIG (reference sequence). The CDR3 runs to 16 residues. The V segment lost 1 base and the J segment 4 bases; nucleotides outside the gene matches: 13.

The sample holds a few counts of this clonotype. V and J are TRBV24-1 and TRBJ2-5; TRBD1 or TRBD2 may be the D gene (5 bases each). Germline V gene data show CDR1 as KGHDR and CDR2 as SFDVKD. There are 14 residues in the CDR3. Trimming took 4 bases from V and 1 from J, leaving 9 bases between them. CDR3 nucleotides: TGTGCCACCAGTGAAGAGGGACCCCAAGAGACCCAGTACTTC. This gives the protein CATSEEGPQETQYF.

This clonotype was detected only a few times. The J gene is TRBJ2-1, the V gene TRBV2; 11 positions match TRBD2. Unmatched junction bases numbered 14, after V lost 8 bases and J lost 8 bases. CDR3 length equals 16 residues. From germline, CDR1 is SNHLY and CDR2 FYNNEI. The CDR3 sequence: CASLVASGGSMDEQFF. The CDR3 DNA is TGTGCCAGCCTGGTGGCTAGCGGGGGGTCCATGGATGAGCAGTTCTTC.

J is TRBJ1-1 and V is TRBV5-6; no clear D. V lost 4 bases and J 2 bases, leaving 9 bases between the germline ends. The germline V gene encodes CDR1 SGHDT and CDR2 YYEEEE. The CDR3 is 13 amino acids. DNA for the CDR3: TGTGCCAGCAGCCCCAATTATAACACTGAAGCTTTCTTT. Encoded protein: CASSPNYNTEAFF.

This clonotype was counted only a few times. The chain recombines TRBV7-9 with TRBJ2-6; D possibly corresponds to TRBD1 (6 bases). Germline lookup yields CDR1 SEHNR and CDR2 FQNEAQ (reference sequence). Trimming removed 5 bases at V and 1 base at J, with 21 bases between. This CDR3 spans 19 amino acids. CDR3 loop: CASSPGQINVRSGANVLTF. The CDR3 region has the DNA TGTGCCAGCAGCCCCGGACAGATAAATGTTAGATCTGGGGCCAACGTCCTGACTTTC. Drawing the rest from reference TRBV7-9 and TRBJ2-6, the complete variable domain is DTGVSQNPRHKITKRGQNVTFRCDPISEHNRLYWYRQTLGQGPEFLTYFQNEAQLEKSRLLSDRFSAERPKGSFSTLEIQRTEQGDSAMYLCASSPGQINVRSGANVLTFGAGSRLTVL.

This clonotype showed up just a few times. CDR3 loop: CAWTMHYGYTF. The CDR3 bases are TGTGCCTGGACCATGCACTATGGCTACACCTTC. This rearrangement joins TRBV30 to TRBJ1-2; D not resolved. Germline loops: CDR1 GTSNPN, CDR2 SVGIG (reference sequence). The V gene lost 4 bases and the J gene lost 3 bases, with 6 bases spanning the gap. The CDR3 is made up of 11 amino acids.

This chain joins TRBV28 and TRBJ2-7; D not certain. V was shortened by 5 bases and J by 6 bases, with 17 bases between the two germline ends. Germline lookup yields CDR1 MDHEN and CDR2 SYDVKM. The CDR3 has 14 residues. This CDR3 reads CASSGRRFPLEQYF. The CDR3 DNA reads TGTGCCAGCAGTGGACGACGGTTCCCTCTCGAGCAGTACTTC.